Included here is one TCR beta chain sequence, with context. This entry belongs to a study of blood T cell repertoires in COVID-19. As for the study in general: Some COVID-19 samples were acute and others convalescent; all came from the United States, Italy and Spain. Nucleic acid was either cDNA or gDNA, and it came from T cells, B-cell-depleted T cells, or PBMCs.

Clones were sequenced by immunoSEQ multiplex PCR, and TCRdb holds only the in-frame ones, with some missing. Of roughly 69,000 clones listed, 85% to 90% are singletons. In germline, CDR1 is SGHKS, CDR2 YYEKEE (reference sequence). The CDR3 covers 15 residues. V was clipped by 0 bases and J by 6 bases, with 16 bases between them. The rearrangement joins TRBV5-5 to TRBJ2-7; weak D call: TRBD1 (5 bases). Specimen: peripheral blood. The receptor comes from a man in his forties or fifties with acute or convalescent COVID-19. The CDR3: CASSLAWGLDVEQYF. In DNA, the CDR3 is TGTGCCAGCAGCTTGGCTTGGGGCCTAGATGTCGAGCAGTACTTC.